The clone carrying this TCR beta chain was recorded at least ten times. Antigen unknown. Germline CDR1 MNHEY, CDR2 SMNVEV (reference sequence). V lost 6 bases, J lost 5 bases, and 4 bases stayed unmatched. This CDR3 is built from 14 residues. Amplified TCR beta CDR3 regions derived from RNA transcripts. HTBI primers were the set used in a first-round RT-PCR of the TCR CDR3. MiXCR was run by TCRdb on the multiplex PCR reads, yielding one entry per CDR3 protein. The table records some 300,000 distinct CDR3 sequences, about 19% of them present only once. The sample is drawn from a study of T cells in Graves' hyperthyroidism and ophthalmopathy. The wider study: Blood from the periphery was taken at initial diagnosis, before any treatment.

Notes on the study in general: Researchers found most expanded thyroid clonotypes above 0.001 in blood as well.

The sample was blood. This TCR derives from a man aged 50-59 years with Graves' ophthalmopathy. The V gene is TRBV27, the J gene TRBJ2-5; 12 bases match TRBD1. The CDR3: CASRGQGAGETQYF. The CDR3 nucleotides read TGTGCCAGCAGGGGACAGGGGGCTGGTGAGACCCAGTACTTC.